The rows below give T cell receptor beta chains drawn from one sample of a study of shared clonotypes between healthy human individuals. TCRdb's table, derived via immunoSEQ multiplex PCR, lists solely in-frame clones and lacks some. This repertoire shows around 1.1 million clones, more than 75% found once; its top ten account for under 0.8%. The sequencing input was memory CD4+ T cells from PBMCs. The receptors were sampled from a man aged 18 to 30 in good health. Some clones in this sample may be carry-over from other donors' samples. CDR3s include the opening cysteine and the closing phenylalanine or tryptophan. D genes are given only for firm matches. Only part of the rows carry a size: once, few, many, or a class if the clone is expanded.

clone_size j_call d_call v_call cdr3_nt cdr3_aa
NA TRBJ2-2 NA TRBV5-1 TGCGCCAGCAGCTTGGCCGAGGTGGGGTACGGGGAGCTGTTTTTT CASSLAEVGYGELFF
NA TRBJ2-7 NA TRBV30 TGTGCCTGGAGTAGTGGTGGCGGGTTCGAGCAGTACTTC CAWSSGGGFEQYF
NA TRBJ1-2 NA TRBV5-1 TGCGCCAGCAGCTCCGGACTGAACGGGATTTATGGCTACACCTTC CASSSGLNGIYGYTF
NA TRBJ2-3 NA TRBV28 TGTGCCAGCAGCGAACTGACTAGTCGCGAGCAGTATTTT CASSELTSREQYF
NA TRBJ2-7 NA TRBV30 TGTGCCTGGAATAGGGACGGCACCTACGAGCAGTACTTC CAWNRDGTYEQYF
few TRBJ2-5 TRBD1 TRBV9 TGTGCCAGCAGCAGACAGGTCTCAGGGGGCCAAGAGACCCAGTACTTC CASSRQVSGGQETQYF
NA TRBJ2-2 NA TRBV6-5 TGTGCCAGCACCTCGTCGAACACCGGGGAGCTGTTTTTT CASTSSNTGELFF
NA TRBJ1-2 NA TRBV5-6 TGTGCCAGCAGCTTTCCCCCTCGGGACTATGGCTACACCTTC CASSFPPRDYGYTF
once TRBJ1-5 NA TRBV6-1 TGTGCCAGCAGTGGCGAGGGTCTTAGCAATCAGCCCCAGCATTTT CASSGEGLSNQPQHF
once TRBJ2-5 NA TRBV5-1 TGCGCCAGCATGAGGGCAGGGGTGGAGGAGACCCAGTACTTC CASMRAGVEETQYF
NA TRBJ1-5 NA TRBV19 TGTGCCAGTAGTATAGAATCAGGGCGGCCCCAGCATTTT CASSIESGRPQHF
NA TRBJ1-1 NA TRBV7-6 TGTGCCAGCAGCTTAGTGGCGGAGATGAAGAACACTGAAGCTTTCTTT CASSLVAEMKNTEAFF
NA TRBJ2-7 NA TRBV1 TGCACCAGCATAAAAACTGACTACGAGCAGTACTTC CTSIKTDYEQYF
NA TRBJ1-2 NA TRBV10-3 TGTGCCATCAGAGAGACTCTTCCTTATGGCTACACCTTC CAIRETLPYGYTF
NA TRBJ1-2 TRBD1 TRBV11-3 TGTGCCAGCAGTTACCGGGACAGGGTACCTAAATCTGGCTACACCTTC CASSYRDRVPKSGYTF
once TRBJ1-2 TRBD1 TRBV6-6 TGTGCCAGCGAGGGCCGGGACAGGGGGCTTTATGGCTACACCTTC CASEGRDRGLYGYTF
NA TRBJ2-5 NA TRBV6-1 TGTGCCAGCCGACCGTGGGGTGCCCAAGAGACCCAGTACTTC CASRPWGAQETQYF
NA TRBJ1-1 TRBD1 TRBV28 TGTGCCAGCAGTCCCCCCTTGGGACAGGGCGGCACTGAAGCTTTCTTT CASSPPLGQGGTEAFF
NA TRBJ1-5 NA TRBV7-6 TGTGCCAGCAGCTTGACACATGATCAGCCCCAGCATTTT CASSLTHDQPQHF
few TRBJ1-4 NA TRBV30 TGTGCCTGGAGTCTGGCGCAGTTTAATGAAAAACTGTTTTTT CAWSLAQFNEKLFF
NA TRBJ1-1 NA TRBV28 TGTGCCAGCAGTTTAGCGGGGGTGTACACTGAAGCTTTCTTT CASSLAGVYTEAFF
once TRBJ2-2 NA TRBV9 TGTGCCAGCAGTCTCGGTGGGGCGGAAACAACCGGGGAGCTGTTTTTT CASSLGGAETTGELFF
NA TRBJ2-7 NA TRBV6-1 TGTGCCAGCAGTGACGTCCAGGGACCCTACGAGCAGTACTTC CASSDVQGPYEQYF
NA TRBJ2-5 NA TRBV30 TGTGCCTGGAGTGTACGCCCAGAGACCCAGTACTTC CAWSVRPETQYF
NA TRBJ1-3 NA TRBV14 TGTGCCAGCAGCCCCGTAGCAGTCGGGAACATATATTTT CASSPVAVGNIYF
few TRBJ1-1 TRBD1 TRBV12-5 TGTGCTAGTGGTTTGGTAACAGGGGCGCTGAGCACTGAAGCTTTCTTT CASGLVTGALSTEAFF
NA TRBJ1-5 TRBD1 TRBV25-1 TGTGCCAGCAGTGTTTATACCGGCGGGACAGGGAAGGGACAGCCCCAGCATTTT CASSVYTGGTGKGQPQHF
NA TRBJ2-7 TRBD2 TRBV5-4 TGTGCCAGCAGCTTGGCCCCTAGCGGAAATTACGAGCAGTACTTC CASSLAPSGNYEQYF